Sequencing of this T cell receptor beta chain was carried out in a study of monozygotic twins with inflammatory bowel disease. This CDR3 is 14 amino acids long. Germline V gene lookup returns CDR1 MNHEY and CDR2 SMNVEV (reference sequence). A remark on this clonotype: Its matching antigen is unknown.

The unique tags termed UMIs, each holding a 6-nucleotide sample barcode, were added by means of template switching. From the 5' RACE reads, TCRdb lists one entry per CDR3 protein and no DNA. The sample table includes 150,000 to 200,000 distinct CDR3 sequences. Study-wide results and caveats: Patient-to-patient differences in immunosuppressive treatment may have added variability to the repertoires.

Sequencing was carried out using blood. The chain uses TRBV27 and TRBJ2-5; TCRdb indicates TRBD2, and absent DNA this call remains unverified. The sequence came from a human donor with ulcerative colitis or Crohn's disease, or a healthy co-twin of an affected twin (not recorded which). The CDR3 loop reads CASSKRATQETQYF.